This record covers a single T cell receptor beta chain. The data stem from a study of shared clonotypes between healthy human individuals. Study in general: The study drew on two women and a few men aged 18 to 49 as donors.

Per the germline V gene, CDR1 is MNHEY and CDR2 is SVGAGI. CDR3 size: 15 residues. V lost 4 bases and J lost 9; bases outside the gene matches: 9. There were no recent acute infections or vaccinations among the donors, who were healthy HIV-negative adults. Investigators divided CD4+ cells into CD45RA+ naive and CD45RA-negative memory subsets. The method was immunoSEQ multiplex PCR; TCRdb's version includes in-frame clones alone and lacks a portion of them. Here the sample spans around 750,000 clones, over 65% being singletons. The specimen was memory CD4+ T cells sorted from blood. Subset here: CD45RA-negative fraction. This clonotype was obtained from a woman between 25 and 40 years old in good health. V usage is TRBV6-5 and J usage is TRBJ2-1; 10 bases agree with TRBD2. DNA for the CDR3: TGTGCCAGCAGTTCCGGACTAGCGGTGAGAGGTGAGCAGTTCTTC. Translated, it gives CASSSGLAVRGEQFF.